The 22 T cell receptor beta chains reported below all come from one sample, sequenced in a study of STAT3 mutations in large granular lymphocyte leukemia. These TCRs are of unknown antigen specificity. Broader study findings: In T-cell large granular lymphocyte leukemia, about half of patients showed multiple immunodominant subclonotypes.

Repertoires were generated with immunoSEQ multiplex PCR, while TCRdb's copy carries only in-frame clones and drops some. The table includes about 5,000 clones, around half detected once. Sequenced: peripheral blood mononuclear cells. The receptors derive from a woman in her 70s with T-cell large granular lymphocyte leukemia. Some clones in this sample may be carry-over from other donors' samples.

The chain recombines TRBV5-4 with TRBJ1-2; the D gene is possibly TRBD1 (6 bases). Germline V gene lookup returns CDR1 SGHNT and CDR2 YYREEE (reference sequence). V lost 5 bases and J lost 7, with 15 bases in between. The length of the CDR3 is 13 residues. The CDR3 DNA sequence: TGTGCCAGCAGGGTCGGGGGGGCGGGTGGCTACACCTTC. Translating it yields CASRVGGAGGYTF.

The J gene is TRBJ1-4, the V gene TRBV15, with a possible D match to TRBD1 (5 bases). The CDR3 runs to 17 residues. Trimming cost V 3 bases and J 0 bases, with 14 bases left between them. Germline V gene data show CDR1 as LNHNV and CDR2 as YYDKDF (reference sequence). In DNA, the CDR3 is TGTGCCACCAGCAGGGCCGGGGCCCGAGCAACTAATGAAAAACTGTTTTTT. It specifies CATSRAGARATNEKLFF.

The chain joins TRBV5-1 to TRBJ2-5, with D perhaps matching TRBD2 (5 bases). The CDR3 covers 15 residues. Germline values: CDR1 SGHRS, CDR2 YFSETQ. Trimming took off 4 bases at V and 0 bases at J, with 13 bases between the two ends. For the CDR3, the DNA is TGCGCCAGCAGCCGTACTAGGGCGCACCAAGAGACCCAGTACTTC. Translating gives CASSRTRAHQETQYF. Complete variable domain (other parts from reference TRBV5-1 and TRBJ2-5): KAGVTQTPRYLIKTRGQQVTLSCSPISGHRSVSWYQQTPGQGLQFLFEYFSETQRNKGNFPGRFSGRQFSNSRSEMNVSTLELGDSALYLCASSRTRAHQETQYFGPGTRLLVL.

The V call is TRBV30, the J call TRBJ1-2; 7 bases line up with TRBD1. The CDR3 has 14 residues. Looked up from germline, CDR1 is GTSNPN and CDR2 is SVGIG (reference sequence). With 2 bases clipped from V and 8 bases from J, the junction kept 11 bases outside the gene matches. This CDR3 reads CAWSRGPLRGGYTF. CDR3 DNA: TGTGCCTGGAGTAGGGGGCCTCTTAGGGGAGGCTACACCTTC.

This clone was detected only a few times. The chain uses TRBV18 and TRBJ2-5, with 10 nucleotides matching TRBD1. Germline-derived CDR1 and CDR2 are KGHSH and LQKENI. This CDR3 has 15 amino acids. V trimming: 1 base; J trimming: 5 bases; junction bases outside the gene matches: 4. CDR3 region: CASSPRQGARETQYF. CDR3 coding DNA: TGTGCCAGCTCACCACGACAGGGGGCTCGTGAGACCCAGTACTTC. Variable domain in full (rest from reference TRBV18 and TRBJ2-5): NAGVMQNPRHLVRRRGQEARLRCSPMKGHSHVYWYRQLPEEGLKFMVYLQKENIIDESGMPKERFSAEFPKEGPSILRIQQVVRGDSAAYFCASSPRQGARETQYFGPGTRLLVL.

By sample share, this clone is medium-sized. The V gene is TRBV6-5, the J gene TRBJ2-7; D could derive from TRBD1 or TRBD2 (5 bases each). V lost 8 bases to trimming and J lost 3 bases, with 20 bases between them. Germline loops: CDR1 MNHEY, CDR2 SVGAGI. The CDR3 covers 15 residues. The CDR3 DNA reads TGTGCCAGCGCCTTTGGGGGTCTCGGAAACTACGAGCAGTACTTC. Its translation: CASAFGGLGNYEQYF.

The gene calls are TRBV9 and TRBJ2-3, with TRBD2 matching 8 bases. In germline, CDR1 is SGDLS, CDR2 YYNGEE. The CDR3 spans 13 residues. J gave up 12 bases and V 0 bases, and 6 bases lay outside the gene matches. The CDR3, as DNA: TGTGCCAGCAGCGTAGGGACTAGCACCGCCCAGTATTTT. Amino acids: CASSVGTSTAQYF. The full variable domain, its missing parts supplied by reference TRBV9 and TRBJ2-3, is DSGVTQTPKHLITATGQRVTLRCSPRSGDLSVYWYQQSLDQGLQFLIQYYNGEERAKGNILERFSAQQFPDLHSELNLSSLELGDSALYFCASSVGTSTAQYFGPGTRLTVL.

This clone turned up a few times. J is TRBJ1-2 and V is TRBV30; 7 positions match TRBD1. The V and J ends lost 5 bases and 8 bases, in that order; junction bases with no gene match: 14. The CDR3 loop spans 14 amino acids. Germline values: CDR1 GTSNPN, CDR2 SVGIG (reference sequence). CDR3 in DNA: TGTGCCTGGGACCGGACAGGAGATCTCTCGGGCTACACCTTC. Its translation is CAWDRTGDLSGYTF.

This clone was counted only a few times. The chain links TRBV7-9 to TRBJ2-7; D gene ambiguous. Trimming removed 1 base at V and 5 bases at J, with 9 bases between. There are 13 residues in the CDR3. CDR1 and CDR2 from the germline V gene are SEHNR and FQNEAQ (reference sequence). CDR3 sequence: CASSLERFDEQYF. The CDR3, as DNA: TGTGCCAGCAGCTTAGAAAGATTCGACGAGCAGTACTTC.

This clone was detected a few times. The chain links TRBV12-5 to TRBJ1-3; unclear D gene. The V end was cut by 8 bases, the J end by 0 bases, with 5 bases between. CDR3 length: 12 amino acids. The germline CDR1 and CDR2 sequences are LGHNT and FRNRAP. CDR3 DNA: TGTGCTAGTACCAGCTCTGGAAACACCATATATTTT. Translated: CASTSSGNTIYF. Filled out from reference TRBV12-5 and TRBJ1-3, the complete variable domain reads DARVTQTPRHKVTEMGQEVTMRCQPILGHNTVFWYRQTMMQGLELLAYFRNRAPLDDSGMPKDRFSAEMPDATLATLKIQPSEPRDSAVYFCASTSSGNTIYFGEGSWLTVV.

Only one count was recorded for this clone. The chain has TRBV27 and TRBJ2-7; 7 positions agree with TRBD1. In germline, CDR1 is MNHEY, CDR2 SMNVEV (reference sequence). Trimming cost V 6 bases and J 5 bases; bases outside gene matches: 10. The CDR3 has 14 amino acids. The CDR3 protein is CASSHTDRAHEQYF. CDR3 DNA: TGTGCCAGCAGCCACACAGACAGGGCCCACGAGCAGTACTTC.

The chain links TRBV5-4 to TRBJ2-1; D possibly corresponds to TRBD2 (6 bases). Germline CDR1 is SGHNT and CDR2 is YYREEE (reference sequence). The CDR3 has 14 amino acids. Trimming left V 10 bases short and J 12 bases short, with 26 bases between. The CDR3 spells CAYRARPGEGGQFF. The CDR3 bases are TGTGCCTACAGAGCGCGCCCGGGGGAAGGTGGGCAGTTCTTC.

This clone was picked up a small number of times. This chain uses TRBV5-1 with TRBJ2-5; the match to TRBD1 covers 9 bases. The CDR3 is 16 residues long. In germline, CDR1 is SGHRS, CDR2 YFSETQ. After removal of 2 bases from V and 2 bases from J, the junction contained 7 bases not matched to a gene. The CDR3 reads CASSFGGQGGQETQYF. The CDR3 DNA reads TGCGCCAGCAGCTTTGGGGGACAGGGTGGACAAGAGACCCAGTACTTC.

The table lists this clone with a count of one. The rearrangement links TRBV5-1 to TRBJ2-1; 10 bases are shared with TRBD2. The CDR3 sequence is 18 residues long. CDR1 and CDR2 (germline): SGHRS, YFSETQ. Losses at the gene ends were 0 bases for V and 2 bases for J; bases not matched to a gene: 8. The CDR3 spells CASSLAHRGLATYNEQFF. Written as DNA, the CDR3 is TGCGCCAGCAGCTTGGCCCATAGGGGACTAGCGACCTACAATGAGCAGTTCTTC.

The V gene is TRBV5-1, the J gene TRBJ2-7; D is perhaps TRBD1 (6 bases). V gave up 0 bases and J gave up 5 bases, with 18 bases separating them. The germline V gene encodes CDR1 SGHRS and CDR2 YFSETQ. The CDR3 spans 16 residues. The CDR3 DNA sequence: TGCGCCAGCAGCTTGGGAGTACAGGGTAATCTAGACGAGCAGTACTTC. This codes for CASSLGVQGNLDEQYF.

The J gene is TRBJ2-1, the V gene TRBV30, with D unresolved. The germline V and J ends were trimmed by 3 bases and 9 bases, with 15 bases remaining between them. The CDR3 covers 13 residues. Germline loops: CDR1 GTSNPN, CDR2 SVGIG (reference sequence). The CDR3 region is CAWRDQHLSEQFF. In DNA form, the CDR3 reads TGTGCCTGGAGGGATCAGCACTTGTCTGAGCAGTTCTTC.

This chain links TRBV25-1 with TRBJ2-5; TRBD1 might be the D (5 bases). CDR3 size: 14 residues. Germline CDR1 and CDR2: MGHDK and SYGVNS. The V end lost 3 bases, the J end lost 5 bases, and 13 bases lay between the germline ends. The CDR3 DNA reads as TGTGCCAGCAGTGACTCGCAGGGCGGTGAGACCCAGTACTTC. This encodes CASSDSQGGETQYF.

This clone has a single count. The rearrangement links TRBV27 to TRBJ2-7, with TRBD1 matching 7 bases. The CDR3 sequence is 13 residues long. Germline CDR1 and CDR2: MNHEY and SMNVEV (reference sequence). The V segment lost 6 bases and the J segment 3 bases; nucleotides outside the gene matches: 5. This CDR3 reads CASRYRGDYEQYF. As DNA, the CDR3 is TGTGCCAGCAGATACAGGGGTGACTACGAGCAGTACTTC.

The chain recombines TRBV13 with TRBJ2-5; 8 nucleotides line up with TRBD2. Germline CDR1 reads PRHDT; CDR2 reads FYEKMQ (reference sequence). The CDR3 runs 15 residues. Trimming removed 0 bases from V and 7 bases from J; junction bases left unmatched: 7. In DNA, the CDR3 is TGTGCCAGCAGCTTAGGAGGGACTAGTTCGGGGACCCAGTACTTC. This sequence encodes CASSLGGTSSGTQYF.

The sample holds a few counts of this clone. The V gene is TRBV6-5, the J gene TRBJ2-7, with 11 bases matching TRBD2. The CDR3 has 15 amino acids. Germline CDR1 and CDR2: MNHEY and SVGAGI. V lost 6 bases, J lost 3 bases, and 7 bases stayed unmatched. CDR3: CASRRGTSGYYEQYF. CDR3 DNA: TGTGCCAGCAGGCGGGGGACTAGCGGATACTACGAGCAGTACTTC.

The chain joins TRBV5-6 to TRBJ2-6; no firm D call. This CDR3 spans 13 amino acids. V was trimmed by 5 bases and J by 0 bases, leaving 3 bases between them. Germline V gene data show CDR1 as SGHDT and CDR2 as YYEEEE. The CDR3 region has the DNA TGTGCCAGCAGGAACTCTGGGGCCAACGTCCTGACTTTC. Amino acids: CASRNSGANVLTF. The full variable domain, its missing parts supplied by reference TRBV5-6 and TRBJ2-6, is DAGVTQSPTHLIKTRGQQVTLRCSPKSGHDTVSWYQQALGQGPQFIFQYYEEEERQRGNFPDRFSGHQFPNYSSELNVNALLLGDSALYLCASRNSGANVLTFGAGSRLTVL.

This chain links TRBV5-4 with TRBJ2-5; D possibly matches TRBD1 or TRBD2 (5 bases each). V gave up 1 base and J gave up 5 bases, with 12 bases separating them. CDR1 is SGHNT and CDR2 is YYREEE in the germline V gene (reference sequence). The CDR3 runs to 14 residues. DNA of the CDR3: TGTGCCAGCAGCTTGTTGGGGGTAGGGGAGACCCAGTACTTC. Protein sequence: CASSLLGVGETQYF. The full variable domain, in which reference TRBV5-4 and TRBJ2-5 provide the parts outside the CDR3, is ETGVTQSPTHLIKTRGQQVTLRCSSQSGHNTVSWYQQALGQGPQFIFQYYREEENGRGNFPPRFSGLQFPNYSSELNVNALELDDSALYLCASSLLGVGETQYFGPGTRLLVL.